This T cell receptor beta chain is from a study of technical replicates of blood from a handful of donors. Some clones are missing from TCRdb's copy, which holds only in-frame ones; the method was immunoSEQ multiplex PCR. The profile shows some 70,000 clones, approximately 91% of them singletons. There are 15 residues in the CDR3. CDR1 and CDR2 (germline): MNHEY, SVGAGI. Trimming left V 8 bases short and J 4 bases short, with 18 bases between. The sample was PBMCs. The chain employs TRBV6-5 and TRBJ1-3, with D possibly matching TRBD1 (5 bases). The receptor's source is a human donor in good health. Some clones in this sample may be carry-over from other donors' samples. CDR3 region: CASGPSRTLGNTIYF. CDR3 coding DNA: TGTGCCAGCGGACCCTCTCGGACATTAGGAAACACCATATATTTT.